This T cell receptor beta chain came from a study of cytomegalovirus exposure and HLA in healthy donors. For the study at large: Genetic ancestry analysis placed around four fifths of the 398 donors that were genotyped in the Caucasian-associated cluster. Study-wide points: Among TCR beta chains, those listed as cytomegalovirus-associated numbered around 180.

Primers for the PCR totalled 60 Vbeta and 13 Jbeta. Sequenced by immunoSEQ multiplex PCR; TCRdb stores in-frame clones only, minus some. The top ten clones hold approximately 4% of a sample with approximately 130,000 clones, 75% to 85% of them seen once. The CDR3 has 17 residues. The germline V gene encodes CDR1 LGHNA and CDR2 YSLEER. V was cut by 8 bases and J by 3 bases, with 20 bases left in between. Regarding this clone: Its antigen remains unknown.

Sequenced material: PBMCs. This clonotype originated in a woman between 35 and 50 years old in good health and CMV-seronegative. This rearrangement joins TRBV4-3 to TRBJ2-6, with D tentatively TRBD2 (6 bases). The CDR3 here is CASRPQLGRDGANVLTF. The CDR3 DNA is TGCGCCAGCCGCCCTCAATTGGGGCGGGATGGGGCCAACGTCCTGACTTTC.